This record covers a single T cell receptor (beta chain). The antigen this receptor binds is unknown. Nothing much larger sits one base from this clone, and base qualities are not available. The source of the sample is a study of CD8 T cells in ankylosing spondylitis (dated by TCRdb to about 2017). Broadly, across the study: The study set out to find disease-linked TCR variants by profiling T cell receptor beta repertoires in ankylosing spondylitis patients and healthy donors. Peripheral blood samples were taken, and synovial fluid was additionally collected from ankylosing spondylitis patients. The full study cohort was made up of approximately 24 ankylosing spondylitis patients and about a hundred healthy donors.

Instrument used: Illumina HiSeq 2500. Quantitative 5'-RACE with molecular barcodes was the method used to prepare the TCR beta libraries. The original methods were these. To identify disease-linked TCR variants, a new computational method was used, one built on a probabilistic model of VDJ rearrangement. Starting from the raw public reads, TCRdb applied fastp trimming at Q25, assembled clones with MiXCR and retained in-frame beta chains. Identical CDR3 protein sequences are pooled into one entry, listed with their most common genes and DNA. In this record, the V and J calls reflect TCRdb's handling and not the investigators' own analysis. Within this sample are a few hundred thousand distinct CDR3 sequences, with about 22% of them counted one time only. About 15% of the sample is held by the ten biggest clonotypes. The junction shows trimming of 10 bases on V and 8 bases on J, plus 17 bases between the germline ends. The CDR3 measures 13 amino acids from cysteine to phenylalanine. Only the CDR3 part of the read is kept: 39 bases, read in frame from the first base. As encoded in the germline V gene, CDR1 is MDHEN while CDR2 is SYDVKM.

Findings and caveats that apply to the study as a whole: The disease-linked clones had a CD8+ phenotype and were found at relatively low frequencies in peripheral blood. A TCR beta motif of several highly homologous amino acid variants appeared characteristic of blood from ankylosing spondylitis patients. Significant enrichment of the disease-linked clones was reported in matched synovial fluid samples from ankylosing spondylitis patients. Some motif variants had previously been reported in the synovial fluid and blood of reactive arthritis patients, which suggests shared mechanisms of disease initiation.

Recombination linked TRBV28 to TRBJ1-4; D gene: possibly TRBD1, on 6 matching bases. The sample consisted of blood, either unsorted or a sorted T cell fraction (not recorded which). The receptor was derived from a male donor with ankylosing spondylitis. The CDR3 amino acid sequence is: CATRGRGNEKLFF. The nucleotide sequence is given as TGTGCCACCCGGGGCAGGGGTAACGAAAAACTGTTTTTT.